This T cell receptor beta chain was observed in a study of blood T cell repertoires in COVID-19. The wider study: Donors in the United States, Italy and Spain gave samples during acute or convalescent COVID-19. Nucleic acid was either cDNA or gDNA, and it came from T cells, B-cell-depleted T cells, or PBMCs.

This CDR3 is built from 17 residues. With 0 bases removed from V and 0 bases from J, the gap between germline ends came to 14 bases. Germline assignment: CDR1 SGHRS and CDR2 YFSETQ. Per the original data handling: The assay estimated nucleated cells by amplifying reference gene primers. Sequencing was performed with immunoSEQ multiplex PCR; in TCRdb, only in-frame clones are kept and a portion is missing. Clone size and the V and J calls come from that table; the DNA yielded D and trimming. The table has approximately 75,000 clones, 84% seen once; the top ten hold around 24%. The chain uses TRBV5-1 and TRBJ2-3; possibly TRBD2 for D (5 bases). This receptor was obtained from a woman in her 50s with acute or convalescent COVID-19. Sequenced input: peripheral blood. CDR3 nucleotides: TGCGCCAGCAGCTTGGAGAGGAGCGGCAAGAGCACAGATACGCAGTATTTT. Amino acids: CASSLERSGKSTDTQYF.